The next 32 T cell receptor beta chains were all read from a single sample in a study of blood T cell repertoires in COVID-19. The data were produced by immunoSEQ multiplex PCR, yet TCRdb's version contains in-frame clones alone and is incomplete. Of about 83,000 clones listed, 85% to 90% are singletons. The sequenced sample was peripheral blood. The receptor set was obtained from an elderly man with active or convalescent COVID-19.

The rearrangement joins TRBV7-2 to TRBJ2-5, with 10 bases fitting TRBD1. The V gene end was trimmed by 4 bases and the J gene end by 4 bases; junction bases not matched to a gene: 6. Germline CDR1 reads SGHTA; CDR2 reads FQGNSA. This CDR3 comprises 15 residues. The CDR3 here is CASSSGTGATETQYF. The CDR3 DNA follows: TGTGCCAGCAGCTCCGGGACAGGGGCCACAGAGACCCAGTACTTC.

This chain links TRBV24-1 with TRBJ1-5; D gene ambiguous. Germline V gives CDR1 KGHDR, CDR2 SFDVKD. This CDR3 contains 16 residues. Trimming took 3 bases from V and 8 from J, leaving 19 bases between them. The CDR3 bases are TGTGCCACCAGTGATCCCGGCGCCGGCGGATTGGAGCCCCAGCATTTT. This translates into CATSDPGAGGLEPQHF.

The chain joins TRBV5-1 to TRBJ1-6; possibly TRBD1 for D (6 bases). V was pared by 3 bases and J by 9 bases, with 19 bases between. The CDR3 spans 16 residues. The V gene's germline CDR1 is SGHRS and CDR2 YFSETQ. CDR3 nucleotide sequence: TGCGCCAGCAGCTGGACTGGCAGGGGTGATAGTTCACCCCTCCACTTT. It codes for CASSWTGRGDSSPLHF. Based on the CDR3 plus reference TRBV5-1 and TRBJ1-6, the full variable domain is KAGVTQTPRYLIKTRGQQVTLSCSPISGHRSVSWYQQTPGQGLQFLFEYFSETQRNKGNFPGRFSGRQFSNSRSEMNVSTLELGDSALYLCASSWTGRGDSSPLHFGNGTRLTVT.

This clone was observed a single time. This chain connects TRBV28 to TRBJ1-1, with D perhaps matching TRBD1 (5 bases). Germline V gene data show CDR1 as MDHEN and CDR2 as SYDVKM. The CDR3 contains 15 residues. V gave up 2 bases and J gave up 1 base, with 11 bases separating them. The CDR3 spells CASSLLQGENTEAFF. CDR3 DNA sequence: TGTGCCAGCAGTTTACTGCAGGGCGAGAACACTGAAGCTTTCTTT.

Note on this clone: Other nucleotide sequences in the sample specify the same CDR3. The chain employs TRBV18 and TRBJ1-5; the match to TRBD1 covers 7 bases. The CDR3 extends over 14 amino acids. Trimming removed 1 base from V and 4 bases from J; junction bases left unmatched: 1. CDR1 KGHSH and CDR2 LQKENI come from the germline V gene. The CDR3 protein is CASSPRQGNQPQHF. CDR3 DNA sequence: TGTGCCAGCTCACCACGACAGGGAAATCAGCCCCAGCATTTT.

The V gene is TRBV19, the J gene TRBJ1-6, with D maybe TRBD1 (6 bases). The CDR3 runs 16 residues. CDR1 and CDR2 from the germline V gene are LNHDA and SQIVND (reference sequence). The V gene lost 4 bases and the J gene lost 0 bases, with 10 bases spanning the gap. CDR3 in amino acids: CASSTGESSYNSPLHF. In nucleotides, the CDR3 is TGTGCCAGTAGTACAGGGGAAAGCTCCTATAATTCACCCCTCCACTTT.

The DNA of the CDR3 is TGTGCCACCAGTGATCCGCGTTTGTCAGGGCTCGGCTACACCTTC. It specifies CATSDPRLSGLGYTF. The rearrangement links TRBV24-1 to TRBJ1-2; possible D gene TRBD1, 5 bases. The CDR3 is 15 residues long. Trimming took 3 bases from V and 8 from J, leaving 18 bases between them. The V gene's germline CDR1 is KGHDR and CDR2 SFDVKD.

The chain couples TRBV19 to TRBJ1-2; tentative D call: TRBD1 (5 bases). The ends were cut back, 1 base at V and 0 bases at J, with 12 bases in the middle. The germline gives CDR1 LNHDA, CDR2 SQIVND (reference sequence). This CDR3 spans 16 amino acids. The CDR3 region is CASSIAPGLANYGYTF. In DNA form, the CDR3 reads TGTGCCAGTAGTATAGCCCCAGGGCTAGCTAACTATGGCTACACCTTC.

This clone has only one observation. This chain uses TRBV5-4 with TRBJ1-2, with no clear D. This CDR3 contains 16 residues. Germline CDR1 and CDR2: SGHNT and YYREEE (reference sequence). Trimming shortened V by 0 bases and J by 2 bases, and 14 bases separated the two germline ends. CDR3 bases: TGTGCCAGCAGCTTGGATGCGGCGGCTAAGAACTATGGCTACACCTTC. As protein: CASSLDAAAKNYGYTF.

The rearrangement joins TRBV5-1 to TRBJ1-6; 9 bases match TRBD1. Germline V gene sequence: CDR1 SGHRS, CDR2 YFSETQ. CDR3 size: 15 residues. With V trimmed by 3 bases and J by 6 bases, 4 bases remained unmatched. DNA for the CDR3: TGCGCCAGCAGCTGGGGACAGGGCATTAATTCACCCCTCCACTTT. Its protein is CASSWGQGINSPLHF.

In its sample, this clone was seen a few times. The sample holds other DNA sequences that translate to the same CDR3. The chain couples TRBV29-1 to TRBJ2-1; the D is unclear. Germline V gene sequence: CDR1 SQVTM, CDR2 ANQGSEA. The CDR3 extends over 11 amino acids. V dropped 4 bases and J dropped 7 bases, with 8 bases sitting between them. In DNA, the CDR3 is TGCAGCGTTGGGGCCGATAATGAGCAGTTCTTC. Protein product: CSVGADNEQFF.

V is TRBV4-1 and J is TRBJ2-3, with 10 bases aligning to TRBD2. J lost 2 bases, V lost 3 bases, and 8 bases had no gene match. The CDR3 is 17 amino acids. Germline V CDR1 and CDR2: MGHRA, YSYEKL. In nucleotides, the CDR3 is TGCGCCAGCAGCCAGATACTGACTAGCGGGTTCACAGATACGCAGTATTTT. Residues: CASSQILTSGFTDTQYF.

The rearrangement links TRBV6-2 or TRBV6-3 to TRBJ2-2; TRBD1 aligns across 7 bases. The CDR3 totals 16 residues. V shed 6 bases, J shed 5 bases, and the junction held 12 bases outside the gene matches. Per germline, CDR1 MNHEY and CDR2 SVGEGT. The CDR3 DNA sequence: TGTGCCAGCAGCCCTCCTAGGGGGCGCGTAACCGGGGAGCTGTTTTTT. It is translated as CASSPPRGRVTGELFF.

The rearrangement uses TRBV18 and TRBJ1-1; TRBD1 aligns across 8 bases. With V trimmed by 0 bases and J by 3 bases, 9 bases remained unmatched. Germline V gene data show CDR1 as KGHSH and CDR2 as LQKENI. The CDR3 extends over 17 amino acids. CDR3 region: CASSPPLLTGGYTEAFF. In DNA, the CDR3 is TGTGCCAGCTCACCACCCCTGCTAACAGGGGGGTACACTGAAGCTTTCTTT.

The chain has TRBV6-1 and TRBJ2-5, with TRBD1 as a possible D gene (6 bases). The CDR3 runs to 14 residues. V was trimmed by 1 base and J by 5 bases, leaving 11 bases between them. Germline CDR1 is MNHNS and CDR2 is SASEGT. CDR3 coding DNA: TGTGCCAGCAGTGAAGACAGGGTACGGGAGACCCAGTACTTC. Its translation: CASSEDRVRETQYF.

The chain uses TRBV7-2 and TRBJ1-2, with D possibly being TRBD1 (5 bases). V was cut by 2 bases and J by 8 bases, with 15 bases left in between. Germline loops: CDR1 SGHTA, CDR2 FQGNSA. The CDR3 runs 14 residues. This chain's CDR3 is CASSLQGPNGGYTF. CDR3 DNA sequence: TGTGCCAGCAGCTTACAGGGTCCCAATGGGGGCTACACCTTC.

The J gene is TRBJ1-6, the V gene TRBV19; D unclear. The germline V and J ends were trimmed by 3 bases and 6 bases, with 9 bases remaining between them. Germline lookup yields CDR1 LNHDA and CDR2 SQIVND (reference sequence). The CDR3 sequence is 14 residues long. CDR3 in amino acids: CASSISGPNSPLHF. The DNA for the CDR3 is TGTGCCAGTAGTATTAGCGGTCCTAATTCACCCCTCCACTTT.

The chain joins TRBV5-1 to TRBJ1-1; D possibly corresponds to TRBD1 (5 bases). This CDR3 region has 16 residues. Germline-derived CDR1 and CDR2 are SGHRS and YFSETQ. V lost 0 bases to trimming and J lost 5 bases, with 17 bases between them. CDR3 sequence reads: CASSLGGMDGLTEAFF. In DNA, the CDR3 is TGCGCCAGCAGCTTGGGGGGCATGGATGGATTAACTGAAGCTTTCTTT.

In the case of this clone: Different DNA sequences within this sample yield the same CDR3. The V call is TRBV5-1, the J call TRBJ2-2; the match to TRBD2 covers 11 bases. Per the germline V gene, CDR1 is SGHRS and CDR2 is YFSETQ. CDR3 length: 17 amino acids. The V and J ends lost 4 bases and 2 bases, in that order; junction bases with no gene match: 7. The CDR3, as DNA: TGCGCCAGCAGCGCAGGGACTAGCGGACCAAACACCGGGGAGCTGTTTTTT. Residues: CASSAGTSGPNTGELFF.

The CDR3: CASSVGTSTDTQYF. Written as DNA, the CDR3 is TGTGCCAGCAGTGTTGGGACTAGCACAGATACGCAGTATTTT. The V call is TRBV2, the J call TRBJ2-3, with a tentative D call TRBD2 (6 bases). V lost 4 bases to trimming and J lost 0 bases, with 8 bases between them. The CDR3 length is 14 residues. Germline CDR1 SNHLY, CDR2 FYNNEI.

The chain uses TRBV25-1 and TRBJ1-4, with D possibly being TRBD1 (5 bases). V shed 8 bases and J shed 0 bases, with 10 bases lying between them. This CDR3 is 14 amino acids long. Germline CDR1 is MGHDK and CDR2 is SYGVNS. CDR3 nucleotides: TGTGCCAGCCACCCAGGGACAACTAATGAAAAACTGTTTTTT. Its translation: CASHPGTTNEKLFF.

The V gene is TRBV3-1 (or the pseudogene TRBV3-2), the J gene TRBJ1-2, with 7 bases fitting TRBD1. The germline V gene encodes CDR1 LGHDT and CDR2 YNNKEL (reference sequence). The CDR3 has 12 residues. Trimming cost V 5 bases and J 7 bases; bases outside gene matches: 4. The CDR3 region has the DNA TGTGCCAGCAGCGACCACAGGGGTGGCTACACCTTC. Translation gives CASSDHRGGYTF.

The CDR3 region is CASSPAGVTYNEQFF. CDR3 coding DNA: TGTGCCAGCAGCCCAGCAGGGGTCACCTACAATGAGCAGTTCTTC. The chain combines TRBV9 with TRBJ2-1, with D perhaps TRBD1 (6 bases). The CDR3 runs to 15 residues. CDR1 and CDR2 (germline): SGDLS, YYNGEE. Trimming stripped 4 bases from V and 2 bases from J, with 13 bases between.

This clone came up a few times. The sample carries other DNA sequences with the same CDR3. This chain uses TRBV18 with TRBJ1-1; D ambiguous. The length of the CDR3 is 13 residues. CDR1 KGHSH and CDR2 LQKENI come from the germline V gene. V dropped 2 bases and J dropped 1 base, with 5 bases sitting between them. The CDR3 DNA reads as TGTGCCAGCTCACCAGGGCAGAACACTGAAGCTTTCTTT. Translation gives CASSPGQNTEAFF.

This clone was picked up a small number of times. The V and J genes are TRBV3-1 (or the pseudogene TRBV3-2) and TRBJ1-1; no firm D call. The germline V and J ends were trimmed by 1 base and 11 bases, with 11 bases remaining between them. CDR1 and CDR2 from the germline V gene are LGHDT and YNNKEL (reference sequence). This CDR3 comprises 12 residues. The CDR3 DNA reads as TGTGCCAGCAGCCAAGCCTCACGGAGGGCTTTCTTT. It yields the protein CASSQASRRAFF.

In DNA, the CDR3 is TGTGCCAGCGACAGGGGCTTTAGGAATGAGCAGTTCTTC. Encoded protein: CASDRGFRNEQFF. The J gene is TRBJ2-1, the V gene TRBV2, with 8 bases lining up with TRBD1. CDR3 length: 13 residues. Germline loops: CDR1 SNHLY, CDR2 FYNNEI. V lost 8 bases and J lost 7; bases outside the gene matches: 7.

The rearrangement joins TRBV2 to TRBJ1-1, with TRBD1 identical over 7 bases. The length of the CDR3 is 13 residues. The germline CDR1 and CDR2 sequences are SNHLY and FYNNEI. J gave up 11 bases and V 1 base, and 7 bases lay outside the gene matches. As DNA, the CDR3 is TGTGCCAGCAGTGAAGGGCGACAGGGAAAGGCTTTCTTT. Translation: CASSEGRQGKAFF.

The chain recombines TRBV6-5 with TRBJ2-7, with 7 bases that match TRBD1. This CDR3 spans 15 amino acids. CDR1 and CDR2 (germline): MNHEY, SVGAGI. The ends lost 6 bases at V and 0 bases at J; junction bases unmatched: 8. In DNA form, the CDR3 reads TGTGCCAGCAGCGACGGACAGGCCATCTCCTACGAGCAGTACGTC. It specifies CASSDGQAISYEQYV.

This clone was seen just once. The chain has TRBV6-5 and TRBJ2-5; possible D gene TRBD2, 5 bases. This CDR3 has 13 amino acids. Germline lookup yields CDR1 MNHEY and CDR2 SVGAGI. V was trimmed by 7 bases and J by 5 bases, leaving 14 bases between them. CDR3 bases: TGTGCCAGCACCAAACTAGGTCTGGAGACCCAGTACTTC. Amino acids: CASTKLGLETQYF.

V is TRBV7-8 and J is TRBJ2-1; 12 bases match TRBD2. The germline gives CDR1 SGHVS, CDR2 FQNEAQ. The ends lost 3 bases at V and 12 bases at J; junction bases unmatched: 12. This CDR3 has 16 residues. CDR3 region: CASSFYGASGGEMQFF. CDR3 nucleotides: TGTGCCAGCAGCTTTTACGGGGCTAGCGGGGGGGAGATGCAGTTCTTC.

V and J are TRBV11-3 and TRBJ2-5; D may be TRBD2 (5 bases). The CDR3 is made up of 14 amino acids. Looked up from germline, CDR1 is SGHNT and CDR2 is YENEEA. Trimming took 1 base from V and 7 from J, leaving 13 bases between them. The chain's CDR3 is CASSLGTSPGTQYF. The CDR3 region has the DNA TGTGCCAGCAGCTTAGGGACTTCGCCCGGGACCCAGTACTTC. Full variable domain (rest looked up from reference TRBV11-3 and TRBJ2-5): EAGVVQSPRYKIIEKKQPVAFWCNPISGHNTLYWYLQNLGQGPELLIRYENEEAVDDSQLPKDRFSAERLKGVDSTLKIQPAELGDSAVYLCASSLGTSPGTQYFGPGTRLLVL.

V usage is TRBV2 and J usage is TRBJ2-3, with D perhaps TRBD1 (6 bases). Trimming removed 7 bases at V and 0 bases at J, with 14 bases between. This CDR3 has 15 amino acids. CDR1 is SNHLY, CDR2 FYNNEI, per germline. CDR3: CASKFDRSSTDTQYF. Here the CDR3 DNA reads TGTGCCAGCAAGTTCGACAGGTCGAGCACAGATACGCAGTATTTT.